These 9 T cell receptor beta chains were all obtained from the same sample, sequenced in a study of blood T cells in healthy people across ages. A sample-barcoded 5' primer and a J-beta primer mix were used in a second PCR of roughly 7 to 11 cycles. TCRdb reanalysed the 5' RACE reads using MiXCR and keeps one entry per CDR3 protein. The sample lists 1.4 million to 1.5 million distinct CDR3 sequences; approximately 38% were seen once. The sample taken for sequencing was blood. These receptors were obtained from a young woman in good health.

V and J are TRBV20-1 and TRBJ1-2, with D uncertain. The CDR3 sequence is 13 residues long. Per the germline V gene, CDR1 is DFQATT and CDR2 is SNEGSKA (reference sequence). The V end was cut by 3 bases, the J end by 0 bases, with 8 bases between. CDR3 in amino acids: CSARKGTNYGYTF. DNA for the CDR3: TGCAGTGCTAGGAAAGGGACTAACTATGGCTACACCTTC.

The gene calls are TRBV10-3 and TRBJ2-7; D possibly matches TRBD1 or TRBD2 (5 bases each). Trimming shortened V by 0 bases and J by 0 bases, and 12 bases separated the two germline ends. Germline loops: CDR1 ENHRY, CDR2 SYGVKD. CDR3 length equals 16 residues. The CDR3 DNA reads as TGTGCCATCAGTGAGTCGGGACGGAGATCCTCCTACGAGCAGTACTTC. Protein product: CAISESGRRSSYEQYF.

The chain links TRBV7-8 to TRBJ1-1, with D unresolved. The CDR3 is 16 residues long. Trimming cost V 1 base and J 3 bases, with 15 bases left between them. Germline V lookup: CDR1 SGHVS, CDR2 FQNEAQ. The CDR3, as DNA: TGTGCCAGCAGCTTAGGACCTTCAGGATGGGACACTGAAGCTTTCTTT. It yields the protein CASSLGPSGWDTEAFF.

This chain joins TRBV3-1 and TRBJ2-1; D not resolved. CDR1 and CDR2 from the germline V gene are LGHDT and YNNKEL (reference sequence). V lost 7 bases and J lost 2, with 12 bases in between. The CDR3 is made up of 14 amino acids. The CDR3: CASNQSLTYNEQFF. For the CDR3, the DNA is TGTGCCAGCAACCAGTCGTTAACCTACAATGAGCAGTTCTTC.

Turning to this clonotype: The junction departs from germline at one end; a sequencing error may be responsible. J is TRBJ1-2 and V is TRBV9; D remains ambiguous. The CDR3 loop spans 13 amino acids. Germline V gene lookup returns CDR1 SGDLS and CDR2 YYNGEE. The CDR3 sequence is CASSVADFGGYIF. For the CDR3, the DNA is TGTGCCAGCAGCGTAGCCGATTTCGGTGGCTACATCTTC.

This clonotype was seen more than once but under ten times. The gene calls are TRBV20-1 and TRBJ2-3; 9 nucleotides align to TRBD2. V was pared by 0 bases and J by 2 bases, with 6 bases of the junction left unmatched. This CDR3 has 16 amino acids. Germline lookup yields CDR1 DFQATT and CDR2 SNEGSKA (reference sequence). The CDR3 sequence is CSARDQTSGLTDTQYF. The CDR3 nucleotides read TGCAGTGCTAGAGACCAGACTAGCGGACTCACAGATACGCAGTATTTT.

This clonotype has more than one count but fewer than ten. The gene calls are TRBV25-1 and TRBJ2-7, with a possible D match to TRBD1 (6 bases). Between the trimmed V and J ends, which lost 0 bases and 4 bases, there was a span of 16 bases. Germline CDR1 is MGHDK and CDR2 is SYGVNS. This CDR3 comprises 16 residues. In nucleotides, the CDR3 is TGTGCCAGCAGTGAATATCAGGACAGTCTTCCGTACGAGCAGTACTTC. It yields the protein CASSEYQDSLPYEQYF.

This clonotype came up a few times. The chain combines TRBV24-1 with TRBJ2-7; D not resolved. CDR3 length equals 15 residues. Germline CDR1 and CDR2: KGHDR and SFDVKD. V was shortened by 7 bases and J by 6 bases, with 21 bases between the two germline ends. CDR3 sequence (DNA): TGTGCCACCAGAGACATGACACCCCTCCGCTGCGAGCAGTACTTC. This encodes CATRDMTPLRCEQYF.

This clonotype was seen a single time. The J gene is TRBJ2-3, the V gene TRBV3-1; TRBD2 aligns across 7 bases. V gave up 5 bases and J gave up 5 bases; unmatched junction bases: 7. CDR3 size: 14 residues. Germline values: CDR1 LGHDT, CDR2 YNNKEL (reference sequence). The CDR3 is CASSWTRRGDTQYF. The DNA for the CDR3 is TGTGCCAGCAGCTGGACTAGGAGGGGAGATACGCAGTATTTT.